This T cell receptor (beta chain) was sequenced during a study of PD-L1 blockade in urothelial cancer. The length of the CDR3 is 12 residues. The germline gives CDR1 WSHSY, CDR2 SAAADI. The V and J ends lost 2 bases and 8 bases respectively, with 8 bases between them. Sequencing was performed with immunoSEQ multiplex PCR; in TCRdb, only in-frame clones are kept and a portion is missing. The sample consists of some 71,000 clones, 85% of them appearing once. Sample time point: pretreatment peripheral blood. The sequence derives from a man in his forties or fifties with urothelial cancer. Specimen: PBMCs, collected around atezolizumab (anti-PD-L1) treatment. The rearrangement uses TRBV10-2 and TRBJ2-3, with a weak D call TRBD1 (5 bases). CDR3 DNA sequence: TGCGCCAGCAGTGAGGGTAGGGGTACGCAGTATTTT. As protein: CASSEGRGTQYF.